One sample yielded the 20 T cell receptor beta chains listed below, sequenced in a study of cytomegalovirus exposure and HLA in healthy donors. With 60 Vbeta and 13 Jbeta primers, the PCR was carried out. TCRdb keeps only in-frame clones here, not all; method: immunoSEQ multiplex PCR. The repertoire includes roughly 160,000 clones, roughly 85% of them detected once, and 0.75% to 0.95% sits in the top ten. Sequenced input: PBMCs. The receptors stem from a woman in her twenties or thirties in good health and CMV-seronegative.

This clone has just one count. The chain has TRBV28 and TRBJ2-7; 12 positions match TRBD1. V lost 6 bases, J lost 6 bases, and 6 bases stayed unmatched. The CDR3 runs to 14 residues. Germline V gene lookup returns CDR1 MDHEN and CDR2 SYDVKM. The CDR3 region has the DNA TGTGCCAGCAGCATAGGGACAGGGGGCCGCGAGCAGTACTTC. Protein product: CASSIGTGGREQYF.

The genes are TRBV2 and TRBJ2-7; 7 bases align to TRBD2. J lost 5 bases, V lost 4 bases, and 8 bases had no gene match. The CDR3 totals 14 residues. Germline CDR1 and CDR2: SNHLY and FYNNEI. CDR3 nucleotides: TGTGCCAGCAGTGCCCCGACGGGGAGGGACGAGCAGTACTTC. It codes for CASSAPTGRDEQYF.

The gene calls are TRBV27 and TRBJ2-3, with a tentative D call TRBD1 (6 bases). This CDR3 has 11 residues. V lost 3 bases and J lost 8, with 6 bases in between. Looked up from germline, CDR1 is MNHEY and CDR2 is SMNVEV (reference sequence). The CDR3 sequence is CASSFRGTQYF. CDR3 sequence (DNA): TGTGCCAGCAGTTTCAGGGGTACGCAGTATTTT.

V usage is TRBV11-1 and J usage is TRBJ2-6; D gene unclear. The germline gives CDR1 SGHAT, CDR2 FQDESV (reference sequence). CDR3 length: 16 amino acids. V lost 5 bases and J lost 4, with 15 bases in between. This CDR3 reads CASSPPEARGANVLTF. Here the CDR3 DNA reads TGTGCCAGCAGCCCGCCTGAGGCCCGGGGGGCCAACGTCCTGACTTTC.

This clone was seen a few times. This rearrangement joins TRBV28 to TRBJ1-1, with 7 nucleotides matching TRBD1. The junction had 5 bases not matched to a gene; V was cut back by 6 bases and J by 4 bases. CDR3 length: 13 residues. Per the germline V gene, CDR1 is MDHEN and CDR2 is SYDVKM. CDR3 region: CASSRGGGTEAFF. The CDR3 nucleotides are TGTGCCAGCAGCCGAGGGGGCGGCACTGAAGCTTTCTTT.

The genes are TRBV10-1 and TRBJ2-5, with a weak D call TRBD1 (6 bases). The V end lost 10 bases, the J end lost 2 bases, and 20 bases lay between the germline ends. Germline V gene data show CDR1 as WNHNN and CDR2 as SYGVQD (reference sequence). The CDR3 totals 15 residues. CDR3 nucleotides: TGCGCCAACACTAATCCGGGACAATATCAAGAGACCCAGTACTTC. Amino acid sequence: CANTNPGQYQETQYF.

The chain links TRBV12-5 to TRBJ2-2; the D gene is possibly TRBD1 (5 bases). Germline V lookup: CDR1 LGHNT, CDR2 FRNRAP. The CDR3 totals 18 residues. Trimming shortened V by 0 bases and J by 5 bases, and 19 bases separated the two germline ends. The CDR3 region is CASGLVLGQVIRTGELFF. The CDR3 coding sequence is TGTGCTAGTGGTTTGGTACTGGGGCAGGTAATCAGGACCGGGGAGCTGTTTTTT.

This clone was seen only once. CDR3 amino acids: CASRIQGRNQPQHF. In nucleotides, the CDR3 is TGTGCCAGCAGAATACAGGGGCGAAATCAGCCCCAGCATTTT. The rearrangement uses TRBV2 and TRBJ1-5; 7 positions agree with TRBD1. Germline lookup yields CDR1 SNHLY and CDR2 FYNNEI. The CDR3 is 14 residues long. V dropped 6 bases and J dropped 4; count of bases not matched to a gene: 6.

The rearrangement uses TRBV7-2 and TRBJ2-2, with 13 bases lining up with TRBD2. This CDR3 contains 18 residues. CDR1 and CDR2 (germline): SGHTA, FQGNSA. The V segment lost 5 bases and the J segment 3 bases; nucleotides outside the gene matches: 9. The DNA of the CDR3 is TGTGCCAGCAGCGTCAGACTAGCGGGAGGCTTGGACACCGGGGAGCTGTTTTTT. Encoded protein: CASSVRLAGGLDTGELFF.

The V gene is TRBV11-2, the J gene TRBJ1-6; D ambiguous. The length of the CDR3 is 17 residues. Trimming took off 5 bases at V and 8 bases at J, with 22 bases between the two ends. CDR1 and CDR2 from the germline V gene are SGHAT and FQNNGV. The CDR3 sequence: CASSPGSASQRDSPLHF. CDR3 in DNA: TGTGCCAGCAGCCCGGGTTCGGCGTCCCAACGGGATTCACCCCTCCACTTT.

The J gene is TRBJ2-1, the V gene TRBV7-2, with 9 positions matching TRBD2. The CDR3 contains 17 residues. Trimming cost V 5 bases and J 3 bases; bases outside gene matches: 11. Germline values: CDR1 SGHTA, CDR2 FQGNSA. In nucleotides, the CDR3 is TGTGCCAGCAGCCAATATAGCGGGAGCGGTAACTACAATGAGCAGTTCTTC. It yields the protein CASSQYSGSGNYNEQFF.

V and J are TRBV5-1 and TRBJ2-2, with D possibly matching TRBD2 (6 bases). Trimming took off 4 bases at V and 4 bases at J, with 11 bases between the two ends. CDR3 length: 14 amino acids. Germline V CDR1 and CDR2: SGHRS, YFSETQ. The chain's CDR3 is CASSRPGSTGELFF. The CDR3 nucleotides are TGCGCCAGCAGCCGTCCCGGGAGCACCGGGGAGCTGTTTTTT.

V usage is TRBV7-6 and J usage is TRBJ1-5; TRBD1 agrees at 7 bases. Germline values: CDR1 SGHVS, CDR2 FNYEAQ. J lost 4 bases, V lost 6 bases, and 3 bases had no gene match. CDR3 size: 13 residues. The CDR3 is CASSPQGNQPQHF. In DNA form, the CDR3 reads TGTGCCAGCAGTCCACAGGGGAATCAGCCCCAGCATTTT.

The V call is TRBV5-1, the J call TRBJ2-7, with D possibly matching TRBD1 (6 bases). Trimming pared 0 bases from V and 2 bases from J, leaving 9 bases between. The CDR3 length is 14 residues. The germline gives CDR1 SGHRS, CDR2 YFSETQ. CDR3 DNA: TGCGCCAGCAGCTTGGACAGGGCAGCCTACGAGCAGTACTTC. Residues: CASSLDRAAYEQYF.

The V call is TRBV7-2, the J call TRBJ2-5; 8 nucleotides align to TRBD2. The J call may be wrong; the DNA end is better matched by TRBJ2-7. CDR1 SGHTA and CDR2 FQGNSA come from the germline V gene. CDR3 size: 14 residues. The CDR3 region is CASSLDGRANEQYF. The CDR3, as DNA: TGTGCCAGCAGCTTAGACGGGAGGGCCAACGAGCAGTACTTC.

The genes are TRBV6-1 and TRBJ1-2, with D possibly matching TRBD1 (6 bases). The CDR3 is made up of 13 amino acids. The germline V gene has CDR1 MNHNS and CDR2 SASEGT. V gave up 6 bases and J gave up 4 bases, with 12 bases separating them. The CDR3 protein is CASSVQGPYGYTF. Here the CDR3 DNA reads TGTGCCAGCAGCGTACAGGGTCCCTATGGCTACACCTTC.

The V gene is TRBV5-1, the J gene TRBJ1-1; 9 bases are shared with TRBD1. V shed 4 bases and J 1 base; nucleotides not matched to a gene: 5. This CDR3 has 15 amino acids. Germline V lookup: CDR1 SGHRS, CDR2 YFSETQ. The CDR3 coding sequence is TGCGCCAGCAGCCCACAGGGGGCCGAGAACACTGAAGCTTTCTTT. This encodes CASSPQGAENTEAFF.

This chain links TRBV11-1 with TRBJ2-7; tentatively, D is TRBD2 (5 bases). The CDR3 spans 15 residues. V was pared by 2 bases and J by 1 base, with 12 bases between. Germline V CDR1 and CDR2: SGHAT, FQDESV (reference sequence). The CDR3 DNA follows: TGTGCCAGCAGCTTACCTAGGCCGGGATCCTACGAGCAGTACTTC. Its translation: CASSLPRPGSYEQYF.

The rearrangement joins TRBV5-1 to TRBJ2-1; 11 nucleotides agree with TRBD2. This CDR3 region has 15 residues. The germline CDR1 and CDR2 sequences are SGHRS and YFSETQ. Germline trimming cut 1 base from V and 10 bases from J; bases unmatched to any gene: 7. Written as DNA, the CDR3 is TGCGCCAGCAGCTTGAGTCTAGCGGGGGGTGGGGAGCAGTTCTTC. It encodes CASSLSLAGGGEQFF.

This chain links TRBV6-1 with TRBJ1-2; 8 bases line up with TRBD1. The J segment lost 6 bases and the V segment lost 7 bases, leaving 10 bases of the junction unmatched. The germline CDR1 and CDR2 sequences are MNHNS and SASEGT. The CDR3 is 14 residues long. As DNA, the CDR3 is TGTGCCAGCACCCCGGGCCTGACAGGGGATGGCTACACCTTC. Its protein is CASTPGLTGDGYTF.